This TCR beta chain was sequenced for a study of blood T cells in healthy people across ages. Germline values: CDR1 SGDLS, CDR2 YYNGEE. This CDR3 has 15 amino acids. Trimming shortened V by 4 bases and J by 8 bases, and 21 bases separated the two germline ends. A word on this clonotype: Antigen specificity is unknown.

A sample-barcoded 5' primer and a J-beta primer mix were used in a second PCR of about 7 to 11 cycles. TCRdb reprocessed the 5' RACE reads with MiXCR, giving one entry per CDR3 protein. The table includes roughly 1.6 million distinct CDR3 sequences, 34% detected once. Study-wide results and caveats: The fall in TCR beta diversity per million T cells was roughly linear with age. Naive T cell percentage showed a strong correlation with the diversity of TCR beta. It was the long-lived donors that had more naive CD4+ cells and higher diversity than aged donors.

Peripheral blood from each donor was collected in a volume of about 9.9 milliliters. The specimen sequenced was blood. The V and J genes are TRBV9 and TRBJ1-1, with D hard to call. The source is a young woman in good health. The CDR3 sequence: CASSSEVWVSEEAFF. For the CDR3, the DNA is TGTGCCAGCAGCTCGGAGGTTTGGGTATCGGAGGAAGCTTTCTTT.